These T cell receptor beta chains were read from a single sample in a study of shared clonotypes between healthy human individuals. Method: immunoSEQ multiplex PCR; TCRdb's copy keeps in-frame clones and lacks some. This sample has 950,000 to 1,300,000 clones; 75% occur once, and the top ten carry nearly 1.5%. Sample: memory CD4+ T cells sorted from blood. These receptors all stem from a young man in good health. Both conserved end residues are part of each CDR3. D genes are given only for firm matches. Where a row states a size, it is once, few, many or the class of an expanded clone; other rows omit it.

cdr3_nt,cdr3_aa,j_call,clone_size,cdr3_length,d_call,v_call
TGTGCCAGCAGTGACAGGCCTTATGGCTACACCTTC,CASSDRPYGYTF,TRBJ1-2,.,12,.,TRBV6-5
TGTGCCAGTAGCAAAAATTTCCAAGAGACCCAGTACTTC,CASSKNFQETQYF,TRBJ2-5,.,13,.,TRBV19
TGTGCCAGCAGCGGACTAGCGGGGAGCTCCTACGAGCAGTACTTC,CASSGLAGSSYEQYF,TRBJ2-7,many,15,TRBD2,TRBV7-8
TGTGCCAGCAGCTATATGGGTTCGGCCTCCGGGCAGTACTTC,CASSYMGSASGQYF,TRBJ2-7,.,14,.,TRBV7-2
TGTGCCAGCAGCTTAGATGGGACTATCAAAGAGACCCAGTACTTC,CASSLDGTIKETQYF,TRBJ2-5,.,15,TRBD2,TRBV11-2
TGTGCCAGTAGGAAGGGACTAGCAGACTACGAGCAGTACTTC,CASRKGLADYEQYF,TRBJ2-7,many,14,TRBD2,TRBV19
TGTGCCAGCAGTTATATAGCGGGGGGGCTCTACGAGCAGTACTTC,CASSYIAGGLYEQYF,TRBJ2-7,.,15,TRBD2,TRBV28
TGCGCCAGCAGTGCTTACGGAGTTCCGTTCTTC,CASSAYGVPFF,TRBJ2-1,.,11,.,TRBV10-1
TGTGCCAGCAGCTTTTGGACAGGGGGAGCAGATACGCAGTATTTT,CASSFWTGGADTQYF,TRBJ2-3,.,15,TRBD1,TRBV5-4
TGTGCCAGCAGCTTAAGCCCGGGGACAGTTAAAGAGACCCAGTACTTC,CASSLSPGTVKETQYF,TRBJ2-5,.,16,TRBD1,TRBV11-2
TGTGCCAGCAGCTTAGATACGGCTAGCGGGAGGACGAACACCGGGGAGCTGTTTTTT,CASSLDTASGRTNTGELFF,TRBJ2-2,.,19,TRBD2,TRBV11-2
TGCGCCAGCAGATCCACAGGGCTGAACACTGAAGCTTTCTTT,CASRSTGLNTEAFF,TRBJ1-1,.,14,.,TRBV4-1
TGTGCCAGCAGCGTAGCTCTGCAGGAGCCCCAAGAGACCCAGTACTTC,CASSVALQEPQETQYF,TRBJ2-5,.,16,.,TRBV9
TGTGCCAGCAGTCCAATTAGCGGGAGAAACAATGAGCAGTTCTTC,CASSPISGRNNEQFF,TRBJ2-1,.,15,TRBD2,TRBV2
TGTGCCAGCAGCTTGGCCGGGGGCGGGGCTGGAATCTCCTACAATGAGCAGTTCTTC,CASSLAGGGAGISYNEQFF,TRBJ2-1,.,19,.,TRBV5-6
TGTGCCAGCAGTCCCGAAGCAGGGACCCAGCCCCAGCATTTT,CASSPEAGTQPQHF,TRBJ1-5,.,14,.,TRBV28
TGTGCCAGCAGCTTACGTTATGGGAACACTGAAGCTTTCTTT,CASSLRYGNTEAFF,TRBJ1-1,.,14,.,TRBV7-2
TGTGCTAGTGGTCCCGACAGGGGGCGTTCCGATACGCAGTATTTT,CASGPDRGRSDTQYF,TRBJ2-3,once,15,TRBD1,TRBV12-5
TGTGCCAGCAGTGAAAGCGTTGCGGGGGGTTTTTTC,CASSESVAGGFF,TRBJ2-4,.,12,TRBD2,TRBV2
TGTGCCAGCAGTGTGGGGACAGGGGGCATAACCGGGGAGCTGTTTTTT,CASSVGTGGITGELFF,TRBJ2-2,few,16,TRBD1,TRBV6-1
TGTGCCAGCTCTGAAGAATACAGGGACAACGAGCAGTACTTC,CASSEEYRDNEQYF,TRBJ2-7,.,14,.,TRBV18
TGTGCCAGCAGTTACCAGGCACGTGGCGAGCAGTACTTC,CASSYQARGEQYF,TRBJ2-7,many,13,.,TRBV6-5
TGCGCCAGCAGGACCGGAGAGCGCACAGATACGCAGTATTTT,CASRTGERTDTQYF,TRBJ2-3,.,14,.,TRBV5-1
TGTGCCAGCAGCTTCGTTGGGGGCGATGGCTACACCTTC,CASSFVGGDGYTF,TRBJ1-2,.,13,.,TRBV7-6
TGTGCCAGCAGCGAAATTGGACGGGGGGTTTCTGCCAAAAACATTCAGTACTTC,CASSEIGRGVSAKNIQYF,TRBJ2-4,.,18,TRBD2,TRBV5-4
TGTGCCAGCGAGTCGGGGGACATAGAGACCCAGTACTTC,CASESGDIETQYF,TRBJ2-5,.,13,.,TRBV28
TGTGCCCGTGGGGGGGGCGGGGAGACCCAGTACTTC,CARGGGGETQYF,TRBJ2-5,.,12,.,TRBV30
TGTGCCAGCAGTGGAACCGGGACTAGCAGTGAAGATACGCAGTATTTT,CASSGTGTSSEDTQYF,TRBJ2-3,.,16,TRBD2,TRBV25-1
TGTGCCAGTAGTATGAGGACAGTTGCCAATCAGCCCCAGCATTTT,CASSMRTVANQPQHF,TRBJ1-5,.,15,.,TRBV19
TGTGCCAGCTCACCACCGAATGGGGTGGCTGAAGCTTTCTTT,CASSPPNGVAEAFF,TRBJ1-1,.,14,.,TRBV18
TGTGCCAGCTCACCGGGACTAGCGGGAGGGCCAAAGGGAATCGAGCAGTACTTC,CASSPGLAGGPKGIEQYF,TRBJ2-7,.,18,TRBD2,TRBV18
TGTGCCAGTTCCCAGAAATCCACCATATATTTT,CASSQKSTIYF,TRBJ1-3,.,11,.,TRBV19
TGCAGCGCTGGGGGCAGGTCCTTCGATGGCTACACCTTC,CSAGGRSFDGYTF,TRBJ1-2,.,13,.,TRBV29-1
TGTGCCAGCAGCTTGGACAGGGGTAGGGTAGATACGCAGTATTTT,CASSLDRGRVDTQYF,TRBJ2-3,few,15,TRBD1,TRBV5-6
TGTGCCAGCAGTCGAGGGGGGAGGAGAGACATTCAGTACTTC,CASSRGGRRDIQYF,TRBJ2-4,few,14,.,TRBV5-6
TGTGCCAGTAGTCGGACAGCCCCGGGGTACGAGCAGTACTTC,CASSRTAPGYEQYF,TRBJ2-7,.,14,.,TRBV19
TGTGCCAGCAGTTTGTTGGCAGATAGCAATCAGCCCCAGCATTTT,CASSLLADSNQPQHF,TRBJ1-5,few,15,.,TRBV27
TGTGCCAGCAGTGTCGGGAGCTCTGGGGCCAACGTCCTGACTTTC,CASSVGSSGANVLTF,TRBJ2-6,many,15,.,TRBV2
TGTGCCAGCAGCTTAACTTGGGGGACAGATACGCAGTATTTT,CASSLTWGTDTQYF,TRBJ2-3,.,14,.,TRBV7-2
TGTGCCAGCAGTTCCGCAGGCTCCTATAATTCACCCCTCCACTTT,CASSSAGSYNSPLHF,TRBJ1-6,.,15,.,TRBV6-1
TGTGCCAGCAGTGTGGGGGGCGCTGGAAACACCATATATTTT,CASSVGGAGNTIYF,TRBJ1-3,once,14,.,TRBV6-1
TGTGCTAGTGGCTCCCGAACAGGGGACACTGAAGCTTTCTTT,CASGSRTGDTEAFF,TRBJ1-1,.,14,TRBD1,TRBV12-5
TGTGCCTGGAGCCCCTTACAGGGAACTAATGAAAAACTGTTTTTT,CAWSPLQGTNEKLFF,TRBJ1-4,.,15,.,TRBV30
TGTGCCATCAGTGAGCGGGAGCTTAGCACAGATACGCAGTATTTT,CAISERELSTDTQYF,TRBJ2-3,many,15,.,TRBV10-3
TGTGCCAGCAGCGTGACTTATACTAGCGGGGGAAGCACAGATACGCAGTATTTT,CASSVTYTSGGSTDTQYF,TRBJ2-3,.,18,TRBD2,TRBV9
TGTGCCAGCAGCCGGAGTAGGACTGAAGCTTTCTTT,CASSRSRTEAFF,TRBJ1-1,once,12,.,TRBV6-1
TGCGCCAGCAGCCCCTCCGGGACTAGCGGGATCAATGAGCAGTTCTTC,CASSPSGTSGINEQFF,TRBJ2-1,.,16,TRBD2,TRBV5-1
TGTGCCAGCAGTCCTAGCGGGGGGATTATACAGACCCAGTACTTC,CASSPSGGIIQTQYF,TRBJ2-5,.,15,TRBD2,TRBV7-2
TGCGCCAGCGAGGACTCGCCTGATTCCGGTAACACCGGGGAGCTGTTTTTT,CASEDSPDSGNTGELFF,TRBJ2-2,.,17,.,TRBV5-1
TGCGCCAGCAGCCAAGAAGTAACGGGAAGAGGGGAGACCCAGTACTTC,CASSQEVTGRGETQYF,TRBJ2-5,many,16,.,TRBV4-1
TGTGCCAGCAGTCTGACTAGCTTCCCAGAGACCCAGTACTTC,CASSLTSFPETQYF,TRBJ2-5,.,14,TRBD2,TRBV6-5
TGTGCCAGCAGCGTTGGACCTAGCGGGAGAACCGGGGAGCTGTTTTTT,CASSVGPSGRTGELFF,TRBJ2-2,.,16,TRBD2,TRBV9
TGTGCCAGCAGTTTTGGGGCCAACGTCCTGACTTTC,CASSFGANVLTF,TRBJ2-6,.,12,.,TRBV6-1
TGTGCCAGCAGCCTTTTCGGGAGTTACCCAGATACGCAGTATTTT,CASSLFGSYPDTQYF,TRBJ2-3,once,15,.,TRBV11-2
TGTGCCAGCAGCCTATATTTGGCCTCCGGGGGCAATCAGCCCCAGCATTTT,CASSLYLASGGNQPQHF,TRBJ1-5,.,17,.,TRBV7-6
TGTGCCTGGAGTCCAAGGGGGGGGACGGGGAATTCCAGCCCCCAGCATTTT,CAWSPRGGTGNSSPQHF,TRBJ1-5,.,17,.,TRBV30
TGTGCCAGCTCACCTCTAAGGGCGGCCCCCTCTGGAAACACCATATATTTT,CASSPLRAAPSGNTIYF,TRBJ1-3,once,17,.,TRBV18
TGTGCCAGCAGCCAAGAGGGCAGGGGGGAAAAACTGTTTTTT,CASSQEGRGEKLFF,TRBJ1-4,.,14,TRBD1,TRBV4-2
TGCGCCAGCAGCTTGACAGATGAGCAGTACTTC,CASSLTDEQYF,TRBJ2-7,.,11,.,TRBV5-1
TGTGCCAGCAGCATGACAGGGGGCGGCAATCAGCCCCAGCATTTT,CASSMTGGGNQPQHF,TRBJ1-5,.,15,TRBD1,TRBV11-2